A selection of T cell receptor beta chains follows, all from one sample in a study of T cells after yellow fever vaccination. Each CDR3 protein gets one entry after TCRdb re-called the 5' RACE reads with MiXCR. Of some 400,000 distinct CDR3 sequences detected, about 6.2% appear once; the ten largest clones hold about 15%. The sequences come from PBMCs, collected 5 days after the yellow fever booster vaccination. The source of these receptors is a man aged 25 to 45 who received the YFV17D yellow fever vaccine. The CDR3 runs from the conserved cysteine through the conserved F or W. A D gene is named only where the DNA matches it firmly. Clone size, where shown, is once, few, many, or a class for clones that have expanded.

v_gene	abundance	j_gene	d_gene	CDR3aa	CDR3nt
TRBV28	NA	TRBJ2-7	NA	CASSSPRRSSYEQYF	TGTGCCAGCAGTTCGCCCCGCCGCAGCTCCTACGAGCAGTACTTC
TRBV12-3/TRBV12-4	few	TRBJ2-7	NA	CASGPGYGEQYF	TGTGCCAGCGGACCAGGTTATGGGGAGCAGTACTTC
TRBV12-3/TRBV12-4	NA	TRBJ2-3	TRBD1	CASSRTGSGDDTQYF	TGTGCCAGCAGTCGGACAGGGTCGGGGGACGATACGCAGTATTTT
TRBV12-3/TRBV12-4	many	TRBJ2-1	TRBD1	CASSPGQGKNEQFF	TGTGCCAGCAGCCCTGGACAGGGGAAGAATGAGCAGTTCTTC
TRBV7-3	many	TRBJ2-3	NA	CASSLRRGDTDTQYF	TGTGCCAGCAGCTTACGGCGCGGGGATACAGATACGCAGTATTTT
TRBV7-2	few	TRBJ2-7	TRBD1	CASSLTGGDYRHYEQYF	TGTGCCAGCAGCTTGACAGGGGGTGACTATCGCCACTACGAGCAGTACTTC
TRBV29-1	few	TRBJ2-2	NA	CSVIIRVDTGELFF	TGCAGCGTAATTATCAGGGTAGACACCGGGGAGCTGTTTTTT
TRBV12-3/TRBV12-4	few	TRBJ1-1	TRBD1	CASSTRTGGTEAFF	TGTGCCAGCAGTACTAGGACAGGGGGAACTGAAGCTTTCTTT
TRBV20-1	NA	TRBJ2-1	NA	CSASGQPDSYNEQFF	TGCAGTGCAAGCGGACAACCTGACTCCTACAATGAGCAGTTCTTC
TRBV14	NA	TRBJ2-1	NA	CASSHPGDLGPNEQFF	TGTGCCAGCAGCCACCCCGGGGACCTCGGCCCCAATGAGCAGTTCTTC
TRBV5-1	few	TRBJ2-7	TRBD1	CASSFPGQGYEQYF	TGCGCCAGCAGCTTTCCGGGACAGGGCTACGAGCAGTACTTC
TRBV10-2	NA	TRBJ2-1	NA	CASSDLGGVRGNEQFF	TGCGCCAGCAGTGATCTTGGGGGAGTTAGAGGAAATGAGCAGTTCTTC
TRBV5-5	NA	TRBJ2-2	TRBD2	CASTLGGTDSTGELFF	TGTGCCAGCACCTTGGGGGGGACCGATAGCACCGGGGAGCTGTTTTTT
TRBV28	few	TRBJ1-6	NA	CAIHLGDINSPLHF	TGTGCCATCCACTTGGGTGACATTAATTCACCCCTCCACTTT
TRBV12-3/TRBV12-4	few	TRBJ2-5	NA	CASSPGPLTTQYF	TGTGCCAGCAGTCCCGGTCCCCTCACCACCCAGTACTTC
TRBV5-5	NA	TRBJ2-1	TRBD1	CAMSPGQPYNEQFF	TGTGCCATGAGCCCGGGACAGCCCTACAATGAGCAGTTCTTC
TRBV7-2	few	TRBJ2-7	NA	CASRLVLGDYEQYF	TGTGCCAGCAGACTAGTTTTGGGGGACTACGAGCAGTACTTC
TRBV7-2	few	TRBJ2-1	TRBD2	CASSLAGGSGRSEQFF	TGTGCCAGCAGCTTAGCGGGAGGTAGCGGGAGAAGTGAGCAGTTCTTC
TRBV11-2	many	TRBJ2-5	TRBD1	CASSATGGKETQYF	TGTGCCAGCAGCGCTACAGGGGGAAAAGAGACCCAGTACTTC
TRBV19	few	TRBJ2-1	NA	CASSIKVDSYNEQFF	TGTGCCAGTAGTATAAAAGTCGACTCCTACAATGAGCAGTTCTTC
TRBV30	few	TRBJ2-2	NA	CAWSGPHQNTGELFF	TGTGCCTGGAGTGGCCCCCATCAGAACACCGGGGAGCTGTTTTTT
TRBV28	few	TRBJ2-1	NA	CASRDPWDEQFF	TGTGCCAGCAGGGACCCATGGGATGAGCAGTTCTTC
TRBV20-1	NA	TRBJ2-5	TRBD2	CSARDGAGLVGAQYF	TGCAGTGCTAGAGATGGGGCGGGACTAGTCGGGGCCCAGTACTTC
TRBV20-1	few	TRBJ1-1	NA	CSARDLRNTEAFF	TGCAGTGCTAGAGATCTCAGGAACACTGAAGCTTTCTTT
TRBV4-2	many	TRBJ2-6	NA	CASSLEDGTGANVLTF	TGTGCCAGCAGCCTGGAGGATGGGACGGGGGCCAACGTCCTGACTTTC
TRBV7-3	NA	TRBJ2-7	TRBD2	CASSSSGTSGFYEQYF	TGTGCCAGCAGCTCCTCCGGGACTAGCGGTTTTTACGAGCAGTACTTC
TRBV5-6	few	TRBJ2-2	NA	CASSLMGQGKTGELFF	TGTGCCAGCAGCTTGATGGGGCAGGGGAAGACCGGGGAGCTGTTTTTT
TRBV9	many	TRBJ1-3	TRBD1	CASSERQGLATIYF	TGTGCCAGCAGCGAACGACAGGGTCTGGCGACCATATATTTT
TRBV5-1	many	TRBJ1-1	NA	CASSSAGTNVAFF	TGCGCCAGCAGTAGTGCCGGGACTAATGTAGCTTTCTTT
TRBV12-3/TRBV12-4	few	TRBJ2-1	NA	CASSFHSLAFF	TGTGCCAGCAGTTTCCACAGTCTCGCGTTCTTC
TRBV5-4	NA	TRBJ1-1	TRBD1	CASSATGQNTEAFF	TGTGCCAGCAGCGCGACAGGGCAGAACACTGAAGCTTTCTTT
TRBV7-2	many	TRBJ2-4	NA	CASSLTTITFGTNIQYF	TGTGCCAGCAGCTTAACGACAATCACGTTCGGCACGAACATTCAGTACTTC
TRBV5-1	NA	TRBJ2-7	TRBD1	CASSRDRVNEQYF	TGCGCCAGCAGCCGGGACAGGGTCAACGAGCAGTACTTC